This TCR beta chain was documented in a study of cytomegalovirus exposure and HLA in healthy donors. The PCR contained 60 Vbeta and 13 Jbeta primers. Here immunoSEQ multiplex PCR was the method, and the copy in TCRdb shows in-frame clones only, minus some. This table holds tens of thousands of clones, roughly 77% found once. The specimen sequenced was PBMCs. This TCR was sampled from a woman aged 40-49 years in good health and CMV-seropositive.

For the CDR3, the DNA is TGTGCCAGCAGTTACCGTCCGGTCTATGGCTACACCTTC. Translated, it gives CASSYRPVYGYTF. V is TRBV6-5 and J is TRBJ1-2, with D unclear. Germline V gives CDR1 MNHEY, CDR2 SVGAGI. The CDR3 has 13 amino acids. Trimming stripped 2 bases from V and 4 bases from J, with 8 bases between.